The 24 T cell receptor beta chains presented below share a single source sample, sequenced in a study of blood T cell repertoires in COVID-19. This table comes from immunoSEQ multiplex PCR, and its TCRdb copy is limited to in-frame clones, with some not included. The top ten clones hold 11% of a sample with 250,000 to 300,000 clones, around 85% of them seen once. Material for sequencing was peripheral blood. These receptors were obtained from a woman in her 70s with acute or convalescent COVID-19.

The chain recombines TRBV2 with TRBJ2-3; a weak D match, TRBD2 (5 bases). Germline lookup yields CDR1 SNHLY and CDR2 FYNNEI. Trimming removed 7 bases from V and 0 bases from J, with 8 bases in between. The CDR3 runs 13 residues. This chain's CDR3 is CASKADSTDTQYF. The DNA for the CDR3 is TGTGCCAGCAAAGCGGATAGCACAGATACGCAGTATTTT.

The rearrangement uses TRBV7-3 and TRBJ2-5; D may be TRBD2 (6 bases). Germline assignment: CDR1 SGHTA and CDR2 FQGTGA. V gave up 1 base and J gave up 5 bases, with 20 bases separating them. This CDR3 comprises 17 residues. The CDR3 region is CASSLRPVRRAGETQYF. The CDR3 coding sequence is TGTGCCAGCAGCTTAAGGCCTGTTCGGAGGGCCGGGGAGACCCAGTACTTC.

The chain is built from TRBV20-1 and TRBJ1-2; the D is unclear. Trimming stripped 3 bases from V and 4 bases from J, with 12 bases between. Germline V gene data show CDR1 as DFQATT and CDR2 as SNEGSKA (reference sequence). The CDR3 sequence is 13 residues long. CDR3 residues: CSASEQIVYGYTF. The CDR3 DNA follows: TGCAGTGCTAGTGAACAGATAGTCTATGGCTACACCTTC.

The chain joins TRBV18 to TRBJ2-1; 8 bases are shared with TRBD2. The CDR3 length is 15 residues. Germline values: CDR1 KGHSH, CDR2 LQKENI. V shed 3 bases and J 5 bases; nucleotides not matched to a gene: 6. The CDR3: CASSPTRGGNNEQFF. The CDR3 region has the DNA TGTGCCAGCTCACCCACCCGGGGGGGAAACAATGAGCAGTTCTTC.

The rearrangement uses TRBV20-1 and TRBJ1-2, with TRBD1 matching over 7 bases. In germline, CDR1 is DFQATT, CDR2 SNEGSKA (reference sequence). J gave up 8 bases and V 5 bases, and 5 bases lay outside the gene matches. CDR3 length: 11 amino acids. In DNA form, the CDR3 reads TGCAGTGCTTCCGAGGGGGCAGGCTACACCTTC. Its protein product is CSASEGAGYTF.

The chain couples TRBV5-1 to TRBJ1-6; 8 nucleotides align to TRBD1. The germline V gene encodes CDR1 SGHRS and CDR2 YFSETQ. This CDR3 has 16 residues. Trimming took 0 bases from V and 7 from J; bases not matched to a gene: 6. The CDR3 sequence is CASSLGGRQGNSPLHF. CDR3 coding DNA: TGCGCCAGCAGCTTGGGTGGGAGACAGGGGAATTCACCCCTCCACTTT. The variable domain in full, with the rest retrieved from reference TRBV5-1 and TRBJ1-6, is KAGVTQTPRYLIKTRGQQVTLSCSPISGHRSVSWYQQTPGQGLQFLFEYFSETQRNKGNFPGRFSGRQFSNSRSEMNVSTLELGDSALYLCASSLGGRQGNSPLHFGNGTRLTVT.

This rearrangement joins TRBV7-6 to TRBJ2-3; D gene unclear. CDR1 SGHVS and CDR2 FNYEAQ come from the germline V gene. Trimming shortened V by 5 bases and J by 0 bases, and 6 bases separated the two germline ends. There are 13 residues in the CDR3. The CDR3, as DNA: TGTGCCAGCAGCGCCACTAGCACAGATACGCAGTATTTT. Protein sequence: CASSATSTDTQYF.

This chain links TRBV7-8 with TRBJ1-2; 7 bases match TRBD1. Losses at the gene ends were 5 bases for V and 3 bases for J; bases not matched to a gene: 15. CDR1 is SGHVS, CDR2 FQNEAQ, per germline. The CDR3 loop spans 17 amino acids. CDR3 amino acids: CASSLGGFTSTYYGYTF. In nucleotides, the CDR3 is TGTGCCAGCAGCCTAGGGGGCTTTACCTCCACCTACTATGGCTACACCTTC. Based on the CDR3 plus reference TRBV7-8 and TRBJ1-2, the full variable domain is GAGVSQSPRYKVAKRGQDVALRCDPISGHVSLFWYQQALGQGPEFLTYFQNEAQLDKSGLPSDRFFAERPEGSVSTLKIQRTQQEDSAVYLCASSLGGFTSTYYGYTFGSGTRLTVV.

The rearrangement links TRBV7-9 to TRBJ2-5; 10 positions agree with TRBD1. After removal of 1 base from V and 1 base from J, the junction contained 6 bases not matched to a gene. Germline lookup yields CDR1 SEHNR and CDR2 FQNEAQ (reference sequence). The CDR3 is 17 amino acids. The CDR3 nucleotides read TGTGCCAGCAGCTTAGAGCGCGGGACAGGGGTCCAAGAGACCCAGTACTTC. It is translated as CASSLERGTGVQETQYF.

This chain joins TRBV6-6 and TRBJ2-3, with a tentative D call TRBD1 (6 bases). The V gene's germline CDR1 is MNHNY and CDR2 SVGAGI (reference sequence). The CDR3 totals 14 residues. The V end lost 5 bases, the J end lost 4 bases, and 13 bases lay between the germline ends. CDR3 in DNA: TGTGCCAGCAGTATGGCAGGGGCGCCAGATACGCAGTATTTT. It encodes CASSMAGAPDTQYF.

Only a few counts were recorded for this clone. V and J are TRBV5-1 and TRBJ1-2, with 9 bases identical to TRBD1. V lost 4 bases to trimming and J lost 8 bases; unmatched junction nucleotides: 9. Germline V gene data show CDR1 as SGHRS and CDR2 as YFSETQ. CDR3 length: 14 residues. The CDR3 region is CASSPGTGIWGYTF. The CDR3 DNA is TGCGCCAGCAGCCCGGGGACAGGGATATGGGGCTACACCTTC.

The chain uses TRBV2 and TRBJ2-2; the D gene is possibly TRBD1 (6 bases). The ends were cut back, 4 bases at V and 6 bases at J, with 15 bases in the middle. CDR1 and CDR2 from the germline V gene are SNHLY and FYNNEI. This CDR3 is 15 amino acids long. In DNA form, the CDR3 reads TGTGCCAGCAGTGTTTCGGGACACCCTCCCGGGGAGCTGTTTTTT. This encodes CASSVSGHPPGELFF.

The V call is TRBV2, the J call TRBJ1-5, with D hard to call. CDR3 size: 14 residues. Germline V lookup: CDR1 SNHLY, CDR2 FYNNEI. V gave up 6 bases and J gave up 0 bases, with 9 bases separating them. The CDR3 bases are TGTGCCAGCAGGGCTGGTAATAGCAATCAGCCCCAGCATTTT. This sequence encodes CASRAGNSNQPQHF.

The rearrangement uses TRBV5-4 and TRBJ1-3, with 8 bases lining up with TRBD1. This CDR3 has 15 amino acids. Germline CDR1 reads SGHNT; CDR2 reads YYREEE (reference sequence). Losses at the gene ends were 5 bases for V and 4 bases for J; bases not matched to a gene: 8. DNA for the CDR3: TGTGCCAGCAGTCCCGCACCAGGGGGCGGAAACACCATATATTTT. This sequence encodes CASSPAPGGGNTIYF.

The rearrangement links TRBV4-1 to TRBJ2-3; D might be TRBD1 (6 bases). This CDR3 has 13 residues. Germline loops: CDR1 MGHRA, CDR2 YSYEKL. Trimming cost V 0 bases and J 8 bases, with 9 bases left between them. In DNA, the CDR3 is TGCGCCAGCAGCCAAGAAGGACAGAGTACGCAGTATTTT. Its translation is CASSQEGQSTQYF.

This sequence joins TRBV4-1 and TRBJ2-1, with TRBD2 as a possible D gene (6 bases). The CDR3 is 15 residues long. The germline gives CDR1 MGHRA, CDR2 YSYEKL. The V end was cut by 0 bases, the J end by 9 bases, with 15 bases between. This CDR3 is CASSQEGSASAEQFF. The DNA for the CDR3 is TGCGCCAGCAGCCAAGAAGGAAGCGCTAGCGCTGAGCAGTTCTTC.

The CDR3 nucleotides are TGTGCCACCCGCCAGGGGCACGGCGGCTACAATGAGCAGTTCTTC. This sequence encodes CATRQGHGGYNEQFF. The gene calls are TRBV24-1 and TRBJ2-1; possibly TRBD1 for D (6 bases). This CDR3 contains 15 residues. Germline values: CDR1 KGHDR, CDR2 SFDVKD. V shed 9 bases and J shed 3 bases, with 17 bases lying between them.

This clone was seen once. The rearrangement uses TRBV5-1 and TRBJ1-5; TRBD1 might be the D (5 bases). CDR1 is SGHRS and CDR2 is YFSETQ in the germline V gene. CDR3 length: 13 amino acids. Trimming took 4 bases from V and 4 from J, leaving 9 bases between them. The CDR3: CASSAGQNQPQHF. The DNA for the CDR3 is TGCGCCAGCAGCGCAGGACAAAATCAGCCCCAGCATTTT.

The chain employs TRBV20-1 and TRBJ1-5, with 10 nucleotides matching TRBD1. J lost 0 bases, V lost 3 bases, and 8 bases had no gene match. This CDR3 is 17 amino acids long. Looked up from germline, CDR1 is DFQATT and CDR2 is SNEGSKA (reference sequence). CDR3 sequence reads: CSASVAGQGYSNQPQHF. The DNA of the CDR3 is TGCAGTGCTAGTGTTGCGGGACAGGGGTATAGCAATCAGCCCCAGCATTTT.

Details on this clone: Distinct nucleotide sequences in the sample also encode this CDR3. The V and J genes are TRBV5-1 and TRBJ1-6; 8 nucleotides align to TRBD1. This CDR3 region has 14 residues. Germline loops: CDR1 SGHRS, CDR2 YFSETQ. V shed 4 bases and J 7 bases; nucleotides not matched to a gene: 4. The CDR3 nucleotides are TGCGCCAGCAGCCCAGGACAGGGAAATTCACCCCTCCACTTT. It is translated as CASSPGQGNSPLHF.

The rearrangement links TRBV5-8 to TRBJ2-7, with 13 bases matching TRBD2. The J segment lost 2 bases and the V segment lost 1 base, leaving 3 bases of the junction unmatched. The germline gives CDR1 SGHTS, CDR2 YDEGEE. The CDR3 loop spans 16 amino acids. Here the CDR3 reads CASSLPGLAGAYEQYF. The CDR3 nucleotides read TGTGCCAGCAGCTTGCCCGGACTAGCGGGGGCCTACGAGCAGTACTTC.

This rearrangement joins TRBV24-1 to TRBJ2-1; a possible D gene is TRBD1 (5 bases). This CDR3 contains 14 residues. V was clipped by 4 bases and J by 8 bases, with 14 bases between them. Germline loops: CDR1 KGHDR, CDR2 SFDVKD. The DNA of the CDR3 is TGTGCCACCAGTGAGGCAGGGTATCGAGATGAGCAGTTCTTC. Its protein is CATSEAGYRDEQFF.

V and J are TRBV5-1 and TRBJ1-2; 8 bases agree with TRBD1. From germline, CDR1 is SGHRS and CDR2 YFSETQ. With V trimmed by 4 bases and J by 0 bases, 5 bases remained unmatched. The CDR3 runs 15 residues. CDR3 loop: CASSPGQGSNYGYTF. CDR3 DNA sequence: TGCGCCAGCAGCCCAGGACAGGGATCTAACTATGGCTACACCTTC. Looking up the rest from reference TRBV5-1 and TRBJ1-2 gives the full variable domain: KAGVTQTPRYLIKTRGQQVTLSCSPISGHRSVSWYQQTPGQGLQFLFEYFSETQRNKGNFPGRFSGRQFSNSRSEMNVSTLELGDSALYLCASSPGQGSNYGYTFGSGTRLTVV.

This chain uses TRBV6-5 with TRBJ1-1, with a possible D match to TRBD1 (6 bases). V lost 8 bases and J 0 bases, leaving 13 bases between the germline ends. Germline loops: CDR1 MNHEY, CDR2 SVGAGI. This CDR3 is 14 amino acids long. CDR3 sequence: CASSKGVLNTEAFF. The DNA for the CDR3 is TGTGCCAGCTCGAAGGGGGTCCTGAACACTGAAGCTTTCTTT.